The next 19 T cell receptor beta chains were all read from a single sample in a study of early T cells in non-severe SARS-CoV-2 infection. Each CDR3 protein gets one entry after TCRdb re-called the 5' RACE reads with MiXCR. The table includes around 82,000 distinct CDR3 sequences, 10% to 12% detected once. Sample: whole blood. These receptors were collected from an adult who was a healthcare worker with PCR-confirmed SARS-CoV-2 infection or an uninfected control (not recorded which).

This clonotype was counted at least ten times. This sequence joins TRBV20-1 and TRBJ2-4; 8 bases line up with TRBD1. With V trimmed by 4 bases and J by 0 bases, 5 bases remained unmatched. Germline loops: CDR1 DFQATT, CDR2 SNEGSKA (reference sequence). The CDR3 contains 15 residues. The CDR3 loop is CSATQGALAKNIQYF. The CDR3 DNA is TGCAGTGCTACCCAGGGGGCCTTAGCCAAAAACATTCAGTACTTC.

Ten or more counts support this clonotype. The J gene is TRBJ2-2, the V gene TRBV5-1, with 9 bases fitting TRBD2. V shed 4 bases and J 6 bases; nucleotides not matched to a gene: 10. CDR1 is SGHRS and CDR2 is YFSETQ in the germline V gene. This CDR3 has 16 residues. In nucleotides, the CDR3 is TGCGCCAGCAGCGTGAGCGGGGGGACTTTGTCCGGGGAGCTGTTTTTT. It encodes CASSVSGGTLSGELFF.

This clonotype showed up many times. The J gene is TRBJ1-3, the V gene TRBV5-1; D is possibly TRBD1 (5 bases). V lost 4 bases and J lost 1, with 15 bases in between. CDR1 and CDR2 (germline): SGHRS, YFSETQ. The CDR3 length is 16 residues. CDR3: CASSPGGAISGNTIYF. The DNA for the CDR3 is TGCGCCAGCAGCCCAGGAGGGGCCATATCTGGAAACACCATATATTTT.

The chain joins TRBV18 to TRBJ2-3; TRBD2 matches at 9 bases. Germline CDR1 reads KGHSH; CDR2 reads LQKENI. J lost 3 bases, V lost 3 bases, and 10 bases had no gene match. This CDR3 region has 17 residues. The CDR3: CASSPTLAGDVTDTQYF. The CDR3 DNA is TGTGCCAGCTCACCCACGTTAGCGGGGGATGTGACAGATACGCAGTATTTT.

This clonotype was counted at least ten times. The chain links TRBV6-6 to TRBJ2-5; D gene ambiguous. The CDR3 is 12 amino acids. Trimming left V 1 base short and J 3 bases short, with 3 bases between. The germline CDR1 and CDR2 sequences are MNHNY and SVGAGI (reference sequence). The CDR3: CASSYFEETQYF. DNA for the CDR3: TGTGCCAGCAGTTACTTCGAAGAGACCCAGTACTTC.

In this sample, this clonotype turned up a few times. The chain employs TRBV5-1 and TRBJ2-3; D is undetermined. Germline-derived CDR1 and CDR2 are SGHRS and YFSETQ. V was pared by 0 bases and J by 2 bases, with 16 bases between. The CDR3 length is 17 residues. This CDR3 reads CASSLAVDASVTDTQYF. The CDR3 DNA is TGCGCCAGCAGCTTGGCCGTAGACGCCTCTGTCACAGATACGCAGTATTTT.

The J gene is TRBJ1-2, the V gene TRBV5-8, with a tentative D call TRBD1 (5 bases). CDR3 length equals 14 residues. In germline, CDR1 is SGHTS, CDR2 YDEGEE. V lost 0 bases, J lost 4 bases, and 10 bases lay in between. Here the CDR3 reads CASSLGDLAYGYTF. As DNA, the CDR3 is TGTGCCAGCAGCTTGGGGGACCTGGCCTATGGCTACACCTTC.

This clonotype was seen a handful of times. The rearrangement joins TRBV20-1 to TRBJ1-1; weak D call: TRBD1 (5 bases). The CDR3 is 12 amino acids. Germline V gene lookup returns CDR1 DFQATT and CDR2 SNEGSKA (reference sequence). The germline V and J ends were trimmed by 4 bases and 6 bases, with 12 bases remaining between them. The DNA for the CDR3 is TGCAGTGCTAATCCGGGAGGGGCTGAAGCTTTCTTT. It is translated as CSANPGGAEAFF.

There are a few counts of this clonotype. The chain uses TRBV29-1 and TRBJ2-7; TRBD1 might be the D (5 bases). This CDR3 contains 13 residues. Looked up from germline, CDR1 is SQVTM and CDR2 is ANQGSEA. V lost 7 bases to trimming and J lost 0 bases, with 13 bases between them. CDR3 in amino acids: CSAGAASSYEQYF. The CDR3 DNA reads TGCAGCGCTGGGGCAGCGAGCTCCTACGAGCAGTACTTC.

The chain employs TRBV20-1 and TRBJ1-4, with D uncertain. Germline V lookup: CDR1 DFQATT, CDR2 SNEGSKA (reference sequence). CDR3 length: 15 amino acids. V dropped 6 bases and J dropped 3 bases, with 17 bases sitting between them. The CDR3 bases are TGCAGTGCCGAGGCCAACAAATATTCTAATGAAAAACTGTTTTTT. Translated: CSAEANKYSNEKLFF.

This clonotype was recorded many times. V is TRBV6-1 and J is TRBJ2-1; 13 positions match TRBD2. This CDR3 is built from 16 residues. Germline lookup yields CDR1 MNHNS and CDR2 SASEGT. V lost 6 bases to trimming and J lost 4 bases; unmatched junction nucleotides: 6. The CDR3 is CASSVLAGGKYNEQFF. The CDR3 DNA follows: TGTGCCAGCAGCGTACTAGCGGGGGGGAAATACAATGAGCAGTTCTTC.

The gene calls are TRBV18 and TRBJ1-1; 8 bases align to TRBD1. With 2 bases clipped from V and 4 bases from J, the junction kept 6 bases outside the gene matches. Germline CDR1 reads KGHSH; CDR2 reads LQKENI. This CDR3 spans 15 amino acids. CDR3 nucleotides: TGTGCCAGCTCACCAGGACAGGGATCTGTCACTGAAGCTTTCTTT. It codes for CASSPGQGSVTEAFF.

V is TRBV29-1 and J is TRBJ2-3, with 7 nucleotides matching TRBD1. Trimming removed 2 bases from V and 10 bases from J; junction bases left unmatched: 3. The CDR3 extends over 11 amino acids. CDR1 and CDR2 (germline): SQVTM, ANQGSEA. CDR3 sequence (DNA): TGCAGCGTTGAAAGACAGGGATCGCAGTATTTT. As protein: CSVERQGSQYF.

The CDR3 protein is CASSRQGAYNEQFF. The CDR3 DNA sequence: TGTGCCAGCAGCAGACAGGGGGCCTACAATGAGCAGTTCTTC. This sequence joins TRBV11-3 and TRBJ2-1; 9 bases match TRBD1. The CDR3 runs 14 residues. V lost 5 bases, J lost 2 bases, and 1 base stayed unmatched. Germline CDR1 reads SGHNT; CDR2 reads YENEEA.

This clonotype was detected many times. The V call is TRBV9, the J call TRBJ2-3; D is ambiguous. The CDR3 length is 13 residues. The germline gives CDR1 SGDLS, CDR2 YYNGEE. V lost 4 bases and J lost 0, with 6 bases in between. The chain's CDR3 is CASSPQSTDTQYF. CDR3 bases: TGTGCCAGCAGCCCCCAGAGCACAGATACGCAGTATTTT.

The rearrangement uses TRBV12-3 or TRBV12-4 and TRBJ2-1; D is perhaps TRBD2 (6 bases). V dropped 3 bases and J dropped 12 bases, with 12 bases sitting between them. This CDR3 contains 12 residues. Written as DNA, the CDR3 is TGTGCCAGCAGTTTTCTGGGAGGTCTGCAGTTCTTC. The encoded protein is CASSFLGGLQFF.

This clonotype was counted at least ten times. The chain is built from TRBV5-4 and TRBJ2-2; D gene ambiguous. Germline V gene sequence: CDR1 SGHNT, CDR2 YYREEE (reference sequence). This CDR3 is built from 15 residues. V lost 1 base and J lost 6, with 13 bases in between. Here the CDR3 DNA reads TGTGCCAGCAGCTTGTTGTTAGGGAAGGCCGGGGAGCTGTTTTTT. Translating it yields CASSLLLGKAGELFF.

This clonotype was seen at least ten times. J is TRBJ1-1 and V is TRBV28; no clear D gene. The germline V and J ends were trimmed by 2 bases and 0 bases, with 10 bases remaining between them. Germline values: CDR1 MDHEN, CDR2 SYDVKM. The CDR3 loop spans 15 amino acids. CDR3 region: CASSLLEVMNTEAFF. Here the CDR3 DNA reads TGTGCCAGCAGTTTACTGGAGGTGATGAACACTGAAGCTTTCTTT.

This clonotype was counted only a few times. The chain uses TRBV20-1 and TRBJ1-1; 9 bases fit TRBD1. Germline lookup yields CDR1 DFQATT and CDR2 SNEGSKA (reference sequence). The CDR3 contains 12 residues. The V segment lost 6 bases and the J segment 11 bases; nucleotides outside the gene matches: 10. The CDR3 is CSARGQGKKAFF. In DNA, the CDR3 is TGCAGTGCCCGCGGACAGGGGAAAAAGGCTTTCTTT.